Sequencing of this T cell receptor (beta chain) was carried out in a study of cytomegalovirus exposure and HLA in healthy donors. In germline, CDR1 is LNHDA, CDR2 SQIVND (reference sequence). The CDR3 loop spans 15 amino acids. V dropped 3 bases and J dropped 4; count of bases not matched to a gene: 3. Findings of the study overall: A missense DCLRE1C variant was associated with V- and J-gene trimming of TCR beta chains in a later analysis, and an independent cohort replicated the association.

Comment on this clone: Its target is not known.

A multiplex PCR was run with 60 Vbeta primers and 13 Jbeta primers. Only in-frame clones appear in the TCRdb table, and some are missing; sequencing was by immunoSEQ multiplex PCR. The repertoire holds approximately 130,000 clones, with over 75% as singletons. The clonotype originates from a boy younger than 18 in good health and CMV-seronegative. The gene calls are TRBV19 and TRBJ2-2, with 9 bases identical to TRBD1. Sequenced: PBMCs. The CDR3 nucleotides read TGTGCCAGTAGTATGGGACAGGGAAGCACCGGGGAGCTGTTTTTT. It codes for CASSMGQGSTGELFF.